Following are 2 T cell receptor beta chains from one sample sequenced in a study of T cell repertoires in cytomegalovirus infection. MiXCR was run by TCRdb on the reads, yielding one entry per CDR3 protein. This table has some 700,000 distinct CDR3 sequences, approximately 40% appearing once. Sequences were obtained from PBMCs. These receptor sequences come from a human donor in good health (CMV status not recorded). Some clones in this sample may be carry-over from other donors' samples.

This clonotype was counted only a few times. This chain joins TRBV5-4 and TRBJ1-1; 7 bases fit TRBD1. The V gene end was trimmed by 6 bases and the J gene end by 0 bases; junction bases not matched to a gene: 8. The CDR3 is 15 residues long. Germline-derived CDR1 and CDR2 are SGHNT and YYREEE (reference sequence). The CDR3 protein is CASTRQGPVNTEAFF. The CDR3 bases are TGTGCCAGCACGCGACAGGGACCGGTGAACACTGAAGCTTTCTTT. Variable domain in full (rest from reference TRBV5-4 and TRBJ1-1): ETGVTQSPTHLIKTRGQQVTLRCSSQSGHNTVSWYQQALGQGPQFIFQYYREEENGRGNFPPRFSGLQFPNYSSELNVNALELDDSALYLCASTRQGPVNTEAFFGQGTRLTVV.

The chain combines TRBV7-2 with TRBJ2-2; D unclear. Germline assignment: CDR1 SGHTA and CDR2 FQGNSA. The ends were cut back, 1 base at V and 5 bases at J, with 14 bases in the middle. This CDR3 spans 16 amino acids. The CDR3 DNA reads TGTGCCAGCAGCTTAGATCCCCCGATAGCAACCGGGGAGCTGTTTTTT. It specifies CASSLDPPIATGELFF.